The source of this T cell receptor (beta chain) is a study of T cell clonality in common variable immunodeficiency. Of CVID subjects, about 14 were female and 29 male, mean age roughly 40. The study's findings and limits: Fewer TCRbeta clones were shared among CVID subjects than controls. Common variable immunodeficiency TCR beta sequences reportedly had fewer deletions and N-nucleotide insertions. T cell subpopulation sequencing would be needed to explain CVID clonality.

With regard to this clone: What it recognizes is unknown. The CDR3 extends 3 residues past the end of the read, so its final part is completed from the germline J gene.

Assay: immunoSEQ multiplex PCR; the TCRdb copy retains only in-frame clones and omits some. The sample has about 25,000 clones, none seen only once. Trimming took 0 bases from V and 0 from J; bases not matched to a gene: 3. The CDR3 is 15 amino acids. CDR1 is SGHRS, CDR2 YFSETQ, per germline. The sequencing sample was made of peripheral blood mononuclear cells. The TCR originated in a human donor with common variable immunodeficiency. The J gene is TRBJ2-7, the V gene TRBV5-1; TRBD1 agrees at 7 bases. The sequenced part of the CDR3 DNA is TGCGCCAGCAGCTTGGGGACAGGCGACTCCTACGAG. The encoded protein is CASSLGTGDSYE. The whole CDR3 protein is CASSLGTGDSYEQYF.